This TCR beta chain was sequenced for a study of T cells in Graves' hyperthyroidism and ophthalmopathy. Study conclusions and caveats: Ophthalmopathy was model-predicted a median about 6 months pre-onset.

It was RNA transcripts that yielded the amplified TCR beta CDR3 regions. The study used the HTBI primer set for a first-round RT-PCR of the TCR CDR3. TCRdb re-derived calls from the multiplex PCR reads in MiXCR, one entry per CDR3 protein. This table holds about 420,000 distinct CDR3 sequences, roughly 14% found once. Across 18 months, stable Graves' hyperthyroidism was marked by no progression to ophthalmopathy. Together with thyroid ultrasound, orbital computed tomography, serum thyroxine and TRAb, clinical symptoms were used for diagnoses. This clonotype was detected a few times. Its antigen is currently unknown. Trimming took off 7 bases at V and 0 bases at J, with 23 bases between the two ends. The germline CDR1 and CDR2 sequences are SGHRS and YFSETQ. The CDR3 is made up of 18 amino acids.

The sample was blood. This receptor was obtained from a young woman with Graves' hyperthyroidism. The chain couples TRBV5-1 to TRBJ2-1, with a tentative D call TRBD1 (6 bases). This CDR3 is CASRGGETDRSSYNEQFF. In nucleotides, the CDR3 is TGCGCCAGCCGTGGAGGTGAGACCGACAGGAGCTCCTACAATGAGCAGTTCTTC.